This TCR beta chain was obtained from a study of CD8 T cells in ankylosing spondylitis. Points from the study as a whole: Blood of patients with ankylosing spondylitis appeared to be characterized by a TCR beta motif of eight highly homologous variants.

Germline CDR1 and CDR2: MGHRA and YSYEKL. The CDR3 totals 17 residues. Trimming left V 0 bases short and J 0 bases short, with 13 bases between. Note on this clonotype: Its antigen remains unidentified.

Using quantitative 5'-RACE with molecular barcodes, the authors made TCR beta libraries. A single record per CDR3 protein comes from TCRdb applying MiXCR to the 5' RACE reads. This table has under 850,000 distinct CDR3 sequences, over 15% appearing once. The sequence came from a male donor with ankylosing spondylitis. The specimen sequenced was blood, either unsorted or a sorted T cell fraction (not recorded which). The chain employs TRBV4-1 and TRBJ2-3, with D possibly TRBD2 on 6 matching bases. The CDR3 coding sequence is TGCGCCAGCAGCCAAGAGGGGCCGGGGACTAGCACAGATACGCAGTATTTT. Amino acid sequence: CASSQEGPGTSTDTQYF.